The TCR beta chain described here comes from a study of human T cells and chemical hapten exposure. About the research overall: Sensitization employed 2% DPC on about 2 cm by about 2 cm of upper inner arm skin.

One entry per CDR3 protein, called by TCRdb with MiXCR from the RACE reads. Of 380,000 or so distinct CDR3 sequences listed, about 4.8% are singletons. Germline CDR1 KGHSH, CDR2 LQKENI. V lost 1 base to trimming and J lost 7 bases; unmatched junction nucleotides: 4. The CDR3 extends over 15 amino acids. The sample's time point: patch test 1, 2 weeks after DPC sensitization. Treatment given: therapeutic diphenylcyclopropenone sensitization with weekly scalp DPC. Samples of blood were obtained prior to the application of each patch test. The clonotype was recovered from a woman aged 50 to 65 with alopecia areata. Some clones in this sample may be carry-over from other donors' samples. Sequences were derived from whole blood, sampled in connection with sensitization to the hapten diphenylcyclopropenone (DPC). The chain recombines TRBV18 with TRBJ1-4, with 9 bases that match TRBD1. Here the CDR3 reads CASSPLDRGGEKLFF. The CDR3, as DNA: TGTGCCAGCTCACCACTCGACAGGGGGGGTGAAAAACTGTTTTTT.